This is a list of T cell receptor beta chains from one sample in a study of metastatic and nonmetastatic thyroid tumors. TCRdb re-called clones via MiXCR from the PCR reads. The sample lists tens of thousands of clones, under 15% occurring once. The sequencing input was tumor tissue. The receptors originated from a female donor with papillary thyroid cancer or a benign thyroid nodule (not recorded which). Some clones in this sample may be carry-over from other donors' samples. The CDR3 runs from the conserved cysteine through the conserved F or W. Fields, in order: D gene, clone size, V gene, J gene, CDR3 DNA, CDR3 protein. The D gene is left open where the match is weak. Expanded clones are given a class, and other clones once, few, many or no size at all.

D: .
size: many
V: TRBV6-1
J: TRBJ1-4
DNA: TGTGCCAGCAGTAGAAGCAGGGGAGCTAATGAAAAACTGTTTTTT
CDR3: CASSRSRGANEKLFF

D: .
size: many
V: TRBV6-1
J: TRBJ2-7
DNA: TGTGCCAGCAGTGGTTACGAGCAGTACTTC
CDR3: CASSGYEQYF

D: .
size: .
V: TRBV7-9
J: TRBJ2-1
DNA: TGTGCCAGCAGCGAAAGCGCCGGAACGCCGCAGTTCTTC
CDR3: CASSESAGTPQFF

D: .
size: many
V: TRBV12-3/TRBV12-4
J: TRBJ1-2
DNA: TGTGCCAGCAGTTTGCAGGGGTCGCTCTATGGCTACACCTTC
CDR3: CASSLQGSLYGYTF

D: .
size: few
V: TRBV6-2/TRBV6-3
J: TRBJ2-7
DNA: TGTACCAGCAGTTATTCCTGGTACGAGAAGTACTTC
CDR3: CTSSYSWYEKYF

D: TRBD2
size: many
V: TRBV5-1
J: TRBJ2-1
DNA: TGCGCCAGCAGCTTGGGCGGGAGAGGGTCCTACAATGAGCAGTTCTTC
CDR3: CASSLGGRGSYNEQFF

D: TRBD2
size: many
V: TRBV6-2/TRBV6-3
J: TRBJ2-7
DNA: TGTGCCAGCAGCGAACCTCCTAGCGGGATTGGCCACGAGCAGTACTTC
CDR3: CASSEPPSGIGHEQYF

D: .
size: many
V: TRBV30
J: TRBJ1-5
DNA: TGTGCCTGGATTCACGTTGACCAGGGTTTCAATCAGCCCCAGCATTTT
CDR3: CAWIHVDQGFNQPQHF

D: .
size: many
V: TRBV10-3
J: TRBJ1-5
DNA: TGTGCCATCACCCAGGGTGAGGATCAGCCCCAGCATTTT
CDR3: CAITQGEDQPQHF

D: .
size: many
V: TRBV25-1
J: TRBJ2-1
DNA: TGTGCCAGCAGTGAACTTACGGCCAGCTCCTACAATGAGCAGTTCTTC
CDR3: CASSELTASSYNEQFF

D: .
size: many
V: TRBV28
J: TRBJ2-5
DNA: TGTGCCAGCAGTTCCGGCCCGAGGGAGACCCAGTACTTC
CDR3: CASSSGPRETQYF

D: TRBD2
size: many
V: TRBV9
J: TRBJ2-1
DNA: TGTGCCAGCATCCCGGGGGGGTCCGGGGCCTACAATGAGCAGTTCTTC
CDR3: CASIPGGSGAYNEQFF

D: .
size: many
V: TRBV2
J: TRBJ2-6
DNA: TGTGCCAGCAGTGGCGACTCTGGGGCCAACGTCCTGACTTTC
CDR3: CASSGDSGANVLTF

D: .
size: many
V: TRBV12-3/TRBV12-4
J: TRBJ1-1
DNA: TGTGCCAGCAGTTTCCGGGGGTATGAAGCTTTCTTT
CDR3: CASSFRGYEAFF

D: .
size: few
V: TRBV18
J: TRBJ2-2
DNA: TGTGCCAGCTCACCACCCCTTCGGGTGGGCACCGGGGAGCTGTTTTTT
CDR3: CASSPPLRVGTGELFF

D: TRBD2
size: many
V: TRBV4-1
J: TRBJ2-1
DNA: TGCGCCAGCAGCCGGATCGAATGGGGACTAGCGGGGAAAGACAATGAGCAGTTCTTC
CDR3: CASSRIEWGLAGKDNEQFF

D: .
size: many
V: TRBV5-5
J: TRBJ2-1
DNA: TGTGCCAGCAGCAAGGAGTGGGGGGAGAATGAGCAGTTCTTC
CDR3: CASSKEWGENEQFF

D: .
size: many
V: TRBV28
J: TRBJ1-2
DNA: TGTGCCAGCAGCCCGGACACATTCTATGGCTACACCTTC
CDR3: CASSPDTFYGYTF

D: .
size: many
V: TRBV12-3/TRBV12-4
J: TRBJ2-7
DNA: TGTGCCAGCTCGTGGAGGGCCTACGAGCAGTACTTC
CDR3: CASSWRAYEQYF

D: .
size: few
V: TRBV24-1
J: TRBJ2-1
DNA: TGTGCCACCAGTGATTCGTACAGGTTCAATGAGCAGTTCTTC
CDR3: CATSDSYRFNEQFF

D: TRBD1
size: .
V: TRBV5-1
J: TRBJ2-7
DNA: TGCGCCAGCAGCACAACAGGGGATGGTTACGAGCAGTACTTC
CDR3: CASSTTGDGYEQYF

D: .
size: .
V: TRBV4-2
J: TRBJ2-2
DNA: TGTGCCAGCAGCCAAGATGGGGTAGCTATCAACACCGGGGAGCTGTTTTTT
CDR3: CASSQDGVAINTGELFF